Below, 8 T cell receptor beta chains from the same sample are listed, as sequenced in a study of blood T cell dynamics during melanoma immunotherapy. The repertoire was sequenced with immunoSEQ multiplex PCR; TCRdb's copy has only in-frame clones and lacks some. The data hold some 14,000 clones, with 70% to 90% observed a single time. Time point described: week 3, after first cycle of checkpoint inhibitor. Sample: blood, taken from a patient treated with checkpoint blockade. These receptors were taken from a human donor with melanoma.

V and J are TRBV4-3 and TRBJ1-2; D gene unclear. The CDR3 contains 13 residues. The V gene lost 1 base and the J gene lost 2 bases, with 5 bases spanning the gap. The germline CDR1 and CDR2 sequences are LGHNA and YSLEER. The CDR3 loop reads CASSQGGNYGYTF. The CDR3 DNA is TGCGCCAGCAGCCAAGGCGGCAACTATGGCTACACCTTC.

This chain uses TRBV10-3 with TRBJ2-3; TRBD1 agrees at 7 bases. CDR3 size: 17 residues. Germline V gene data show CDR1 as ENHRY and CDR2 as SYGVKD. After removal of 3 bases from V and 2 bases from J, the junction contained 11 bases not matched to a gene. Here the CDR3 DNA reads TGTGCCATCAGTGACCTAAATCAGGGGGTTTACACAGATACGCAGTATTTT. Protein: CAISDLNQGVYTDTQYF.

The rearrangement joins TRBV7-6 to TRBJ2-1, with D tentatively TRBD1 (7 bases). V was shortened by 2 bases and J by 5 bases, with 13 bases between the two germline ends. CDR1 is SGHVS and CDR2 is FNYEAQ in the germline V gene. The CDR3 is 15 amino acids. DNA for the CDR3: TGTGCCAGCAGCTTAAACCCAGGGGGGCACAATGAGCAGTTCTTC. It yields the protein CASSLNPGGHNEQFF.

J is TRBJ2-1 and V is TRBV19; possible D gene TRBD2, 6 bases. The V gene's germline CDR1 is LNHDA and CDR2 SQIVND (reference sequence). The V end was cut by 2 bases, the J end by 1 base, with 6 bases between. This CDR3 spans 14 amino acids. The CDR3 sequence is CASSIRGSYNEQFF. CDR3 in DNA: TGTGCCAGTAGTATACGGGGGTCCTACAATGAGCAGTTCTTC.

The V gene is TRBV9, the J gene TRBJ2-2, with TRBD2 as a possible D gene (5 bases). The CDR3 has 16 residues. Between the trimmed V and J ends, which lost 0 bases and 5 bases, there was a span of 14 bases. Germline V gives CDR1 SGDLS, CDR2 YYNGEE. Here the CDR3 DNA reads TGTGCCAGCAGCGTAGACGTGGGAGTAGGTACCGGGGAGCTGTTTTTT. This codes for CASSVDVGVGTGELFF. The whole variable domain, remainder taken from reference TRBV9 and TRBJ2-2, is DSGVTQTPKHLITATGQRVTLRCSPRSGDLSVYWYQQSLDQGLQFLIQYYNGEERAKGNILERFSAQQFPDLHSELNLSSLELGDSALYFCASSVDVGVGTGELFFGEGSRLTVL.

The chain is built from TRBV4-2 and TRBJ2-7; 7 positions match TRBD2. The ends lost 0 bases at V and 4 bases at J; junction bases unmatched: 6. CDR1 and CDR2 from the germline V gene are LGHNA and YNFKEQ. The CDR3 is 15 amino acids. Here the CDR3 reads CASSQDDGGSYEQYF. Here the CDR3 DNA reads TGTGCCAGCAGCCAAGATGACGGCGGGAGTTACGAGCAGTACTTC.

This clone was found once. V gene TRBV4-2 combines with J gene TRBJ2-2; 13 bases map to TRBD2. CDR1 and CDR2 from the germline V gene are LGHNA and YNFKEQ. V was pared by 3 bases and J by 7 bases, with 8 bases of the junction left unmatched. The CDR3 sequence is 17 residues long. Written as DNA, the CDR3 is TGTGCCAGCAGCCAGGGTACTAGCGGGAGGGCCCTCGGGGAGCTGTTTTTT. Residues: CASSQGTSGRALGELFF.

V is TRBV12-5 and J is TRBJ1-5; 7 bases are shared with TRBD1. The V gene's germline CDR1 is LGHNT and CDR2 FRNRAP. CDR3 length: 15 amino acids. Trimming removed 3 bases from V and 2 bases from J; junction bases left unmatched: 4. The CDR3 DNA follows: TGTGCTAGTGGTTTAACAGGGGTGGGCAATCAGCCCCAGCATTTT. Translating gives CASGLTGVGNQPQHF.